This TCR beta chain was sequenced in a study of fetal regulatory T cell absence and autoimmunity (dated by TCRdb to 2015 to 2018). Context from the whole study: Exocrine pancreas autoimmunity was seen in the IPEX patients without clinical diabetes.

Results and caveats for the whole study, not just this receptor: The TCR compartment showed significant oligoclonal enrichment in pancreas versus cord blood, with some top clones over 100-fold enriched. The oligoclonal enrichment was interpreted as support for antigen-driven autoimmunity occurring in the pancreas before birth in IPEX syndrome. TRB gene family usage was found to be broadly similar between cord blood and pancreas and to resemble published neonatal and adult repertoires.

Genomic DNA obtained from frozen pancreas tissue was processed for repertoire sequencing. The DNeasy Blood and Tissue Kit was used to extract roughly 2-3.4 ug of genomic DNA from umbilical cord blood or frozen pancreas. The V and J ends are trimmed by 6 bases and 1 base, leaving 21 bases between them. The CDR3 numbers 17 residues from cysteine through phenylalanine. Only the CDR3 portion is preserved as DNA: 51 bases, with reading frame beginning at the first base. From the germline V gene, CDR1 is SGHTA and CDR2 is FQGNSA. As regards this clone: This receptor's antigen is unknown. Per-nucleotide qualities are absent, and no much larger clonotype sits a single base away.

TCRbeta CDR3 regions were amplified and barcoded by two-step multiplex PCR on the immunoSEQ human TCRbeta survey platform. Libraries were sequenced on Illumina instruments, with IgH sequenced in parallel from the same samples. The original pipeline was this. To remove PCR and sequencing errors, raw reads were filtered against IMGT V, D, J definitions and grouped with a nearest-neighbor algorithm. Clones were defined by identical nucleotide sequence; differential abundance between tissues used per-clone Fisher exact tests with pFDR threshold p<0.01. A minimum inclusion filter of 10 in either sample excluded clones with frequencies too low for statistical inference. The immunoSEQ Analyzer was used for pairwise clonal comparisons, while IMGT tools were used to assess gene family usage. This immuneACCESS table, as held by TCRdb, lists in-frame sequences with V and J called but not all clones. Of the missing ones, under half trace to an unresolved V gene in checked studies; the others have no known cause. V and J calls and clone size are as listed in that table; D and trimming were resolved from the DNA. This sample comprises roughly 95,000 clones, 72% of them detected only once. In total, the top ten clones hold roughly 2% of the sample.

Specimen: pancreas tissue. Recombination joined TRBV7-2 with TRBJ1-2; the D gene cannot be resolved reliably. This sequence originates from a male donor with IPEX syndrome. The nucleotide sequence reads TGTGCCAGCAGTTCCACCGGGCCTCGCCCATTTAACTATGGCTACACCTTC. Its translation is CASSSTGPRPFNYGYTF.